This T cell receptor beta chain was observed in a study of cytomegalovirus exposure and HLA in healthy donors. Study in general: The 120 or so validation repertoires used a platform that matched the one used for the approximately 700 first-cohort repertoires, as a later analysis reported.

It was the roughly 110-subject validation cohort, separate from the roughly 700-subject first cohort, to which the donors belonged. V was trimmed by 2 bases and J by 4 bases, leaving 18 bases between them. Germline V gene lookup returns CDR1 SGHRS and CDR2 YFSETQ. The CDR3 is 16 residues long. Study-wide results and caveats: The classifier was said to identify cytomegalovirus status with high specificity and sensitivity. TCR clusters originating in the first cohort tended to co-occur in the roughly 120 validation repertoires, according to a later analysis.

Profiled with immunoSEQ multiplex PCR; TCRdb holds only in-frame clones, not every one. The sample has fewer than 250,000 clones, around 86% seen once. About this clone: Its target is not known.

The source of this sequence is a woman aged 18 to 35 in good health and CMV-seropositive. The J gene is TRBJ1-1, the V gene TRBV5-1; D is uncertain. Source material: PBMCs. CDR3 region: CASSFSPLATGTEAFF. CDR3 DNA: TGCGCCAGCAGCTTCTCCCCCCTGGCTACGGGCACTGAAGCTTTCTTT.